This TCR beta chain was sequenced during a study of T-cell memory formation after mild COVID-19. Study-level points and caveats: Clones that contracted from day 15 to 85 had balanced CD4/CD8; later expanders were CD4+ biased. There was no confirmation that second-wave clones peaking on day 37 were SARS-CoV-2 specific.

MiXCR was run by TCRdb on the 5' RACE reads, yielding one entry per CDR3 protein. The repertoire holds hundreds of thousands of distinct CDR3 sequences, around 20% seen once, with approximately 13% in the top ten. This clonotype was seen a handful of times. Antigen: not known. From germline, CDR1 is SGHTA and CDR2 FQGTGA. CDR3 size: 17 residues. The J segment lost 0 bases and the V segment lost 4 bases, leaving 9 bases of the junction unmatched. The sequencing input was PBMCs or a T cell subset sorted from them (not recorded which). The clonotype was recovered from an adult woman who had mild COVID-19 (a few samples of this study predate the infection). Cell type and time point are not known. The gene calls are TRBV7-3 and TRBJ2-3; 8 nucleotides agree with TRBD2. The CDR3 here is CASSYGLAGSSTDTQYF. The DNA of the CDR3 is TGTGCCAGCAGCTACGGCTTAGCGGGGTCTAGCACAGATACGCAGTATTTT.